This TCR beta chain was sequenced for a study of Tregs in tolerant kidney transplant recipients. TCRdb keeps only in-frame clones here, not all; method: immunoSEQ multiplex PCR. Reported are around 1,700 clones; the ten largest clones contain 15% to 20%. The CDR3 is made up of 14 amino acids. CDR1 is SGHTA and CDR2 is FQGNSA in the germline V gene. J was trimmed by 3 bases and V by 5 bases; bases with no gene match: 6. A note on this clone: Its specificity is unknown. The CDR3 extends 3 residues past the end of the read, so its final part is completed from the germline J gene. Other DNA sequences in the same sample also yield this CDR3.

Whole-study results and caveats: Activated donor B cell expansion appeared to reveal the most relevant donor-specific TCRbeta repertoire. No direct test of biological reproducibility was done here. Antigen-driven expansion was suggested because donor-specific Tregs expanded more than all Tregs in tolerant patients.

After around 6 days with irradiated graft donor PBMCs, CFSE-labeled recipient PBMCs were FACS-sorted. V is TRBV7-2 and J is TRBJ2-7, with 8 bases identical to TRBD2. This receptor was identified in a human patient who received a combined kidney and bone marrow transplant. The sample here was CD4+ T cells from blood cultured with allogeneic cells, taken before the transplant. CDR3 sequence: CASSGVAGGYEQYF. The sequenced CDR3 bases are TGTGCCAGCAGCGGTGTGGCGGGGGGCTACGAG. Full variable domain (missing parts from reference TRBV7-2 and TRBJ2-7): GAGVSQSPSNKVTEKGKDVELRCDPISGHTALYWYRQSLGQGLEFLIYFQGNSAPDKSGLPSDRFSAERTGGSVSTLTIQRTQQEDSAVYLCASSGVAGGYEQYFGPGTRLTVT.